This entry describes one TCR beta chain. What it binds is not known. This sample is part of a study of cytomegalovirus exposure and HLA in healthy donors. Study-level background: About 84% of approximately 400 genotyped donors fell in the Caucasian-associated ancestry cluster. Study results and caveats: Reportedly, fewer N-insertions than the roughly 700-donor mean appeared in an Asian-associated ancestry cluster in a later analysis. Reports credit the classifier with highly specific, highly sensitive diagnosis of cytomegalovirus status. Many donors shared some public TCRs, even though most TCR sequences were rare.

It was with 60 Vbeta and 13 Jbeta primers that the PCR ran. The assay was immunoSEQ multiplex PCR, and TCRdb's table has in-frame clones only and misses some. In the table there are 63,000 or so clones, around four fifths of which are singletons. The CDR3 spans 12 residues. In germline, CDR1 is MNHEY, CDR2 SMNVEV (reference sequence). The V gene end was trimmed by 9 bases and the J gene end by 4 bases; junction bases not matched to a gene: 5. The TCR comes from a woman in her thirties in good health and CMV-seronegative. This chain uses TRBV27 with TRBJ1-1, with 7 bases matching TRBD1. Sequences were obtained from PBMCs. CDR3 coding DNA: TGTGCCAGTAGACAGGGAGTCACTGAAGCTTTCTTT. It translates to CASRQGVTEAFF.